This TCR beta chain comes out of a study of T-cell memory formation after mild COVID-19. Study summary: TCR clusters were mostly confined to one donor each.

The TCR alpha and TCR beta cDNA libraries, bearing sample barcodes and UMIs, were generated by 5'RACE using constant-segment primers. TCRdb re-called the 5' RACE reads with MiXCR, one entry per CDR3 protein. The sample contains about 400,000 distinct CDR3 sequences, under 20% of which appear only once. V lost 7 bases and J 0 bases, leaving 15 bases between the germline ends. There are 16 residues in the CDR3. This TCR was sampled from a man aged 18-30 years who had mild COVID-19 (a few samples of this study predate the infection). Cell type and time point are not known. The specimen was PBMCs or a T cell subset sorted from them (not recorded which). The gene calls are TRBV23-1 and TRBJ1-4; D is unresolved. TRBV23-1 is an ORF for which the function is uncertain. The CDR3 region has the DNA TGCGCCAGCACTAGGCTCCGACATGCAACTAATGAAAAACTGTTTTTT. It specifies CASTRLRHATNEKLFF.